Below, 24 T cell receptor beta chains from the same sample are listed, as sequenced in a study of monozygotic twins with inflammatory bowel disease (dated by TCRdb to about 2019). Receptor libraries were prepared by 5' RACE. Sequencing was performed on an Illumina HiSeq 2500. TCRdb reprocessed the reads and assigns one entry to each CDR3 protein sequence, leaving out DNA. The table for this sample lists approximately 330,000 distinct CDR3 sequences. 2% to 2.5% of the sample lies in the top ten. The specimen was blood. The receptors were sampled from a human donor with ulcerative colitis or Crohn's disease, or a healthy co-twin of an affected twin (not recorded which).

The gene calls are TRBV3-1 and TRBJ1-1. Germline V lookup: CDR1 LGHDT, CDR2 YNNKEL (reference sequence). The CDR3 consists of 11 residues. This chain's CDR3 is CASSQLSEAFF.

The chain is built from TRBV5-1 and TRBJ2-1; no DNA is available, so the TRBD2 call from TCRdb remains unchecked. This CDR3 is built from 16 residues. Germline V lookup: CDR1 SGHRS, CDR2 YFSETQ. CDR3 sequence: CASKSRPAGATNEQFF.

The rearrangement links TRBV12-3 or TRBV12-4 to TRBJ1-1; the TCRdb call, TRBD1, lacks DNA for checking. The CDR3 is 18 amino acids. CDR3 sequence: CASSLLWSMGQGYTEAFF.

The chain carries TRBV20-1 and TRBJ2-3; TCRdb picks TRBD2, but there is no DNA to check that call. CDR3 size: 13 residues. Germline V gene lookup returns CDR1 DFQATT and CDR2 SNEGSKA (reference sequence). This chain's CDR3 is CSARVGSSDTQYF.

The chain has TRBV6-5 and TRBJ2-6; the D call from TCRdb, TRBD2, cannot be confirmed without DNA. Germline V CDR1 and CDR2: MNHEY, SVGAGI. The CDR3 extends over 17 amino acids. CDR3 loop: CASSYYFRTSGANVLTF.

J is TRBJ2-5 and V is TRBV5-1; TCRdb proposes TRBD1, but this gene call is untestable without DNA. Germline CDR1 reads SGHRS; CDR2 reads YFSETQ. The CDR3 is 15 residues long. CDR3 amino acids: CASSFTQVPPVAQYF.

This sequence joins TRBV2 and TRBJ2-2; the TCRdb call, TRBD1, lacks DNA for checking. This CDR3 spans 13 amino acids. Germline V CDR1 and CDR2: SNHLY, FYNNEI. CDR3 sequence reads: CASGLRDTGELFF.

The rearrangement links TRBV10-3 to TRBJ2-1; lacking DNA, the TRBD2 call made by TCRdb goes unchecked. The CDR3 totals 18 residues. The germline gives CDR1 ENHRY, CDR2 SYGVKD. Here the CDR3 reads CAITDTSGGTSSYNEQFF.

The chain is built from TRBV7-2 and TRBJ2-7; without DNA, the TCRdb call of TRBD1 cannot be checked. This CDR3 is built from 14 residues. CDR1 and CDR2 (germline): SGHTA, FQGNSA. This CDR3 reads CASSFRQGAGEQYF.

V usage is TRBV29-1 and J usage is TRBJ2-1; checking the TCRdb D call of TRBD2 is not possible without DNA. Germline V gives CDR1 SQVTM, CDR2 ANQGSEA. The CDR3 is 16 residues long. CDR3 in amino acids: CSVTPLTSGSKNEQFF.

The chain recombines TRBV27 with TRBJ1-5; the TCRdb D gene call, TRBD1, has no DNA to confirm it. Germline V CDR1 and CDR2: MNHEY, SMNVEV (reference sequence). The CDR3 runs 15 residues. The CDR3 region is CASSLSQGTGQPQHF.

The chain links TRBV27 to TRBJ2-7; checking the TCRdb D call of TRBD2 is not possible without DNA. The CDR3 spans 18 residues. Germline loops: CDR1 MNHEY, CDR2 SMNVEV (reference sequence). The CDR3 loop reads CASSPRSGGRNLFFEQYF.

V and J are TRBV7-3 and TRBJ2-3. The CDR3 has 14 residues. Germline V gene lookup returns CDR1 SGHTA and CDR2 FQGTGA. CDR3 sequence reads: CASSPQANTDTQYF.

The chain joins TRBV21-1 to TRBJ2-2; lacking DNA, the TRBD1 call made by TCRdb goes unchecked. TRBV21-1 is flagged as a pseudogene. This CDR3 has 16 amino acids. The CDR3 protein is CASSRSRGWDTGELFF.

CDR3 residues: CASSQLGGGQGNGYTF. The V call is TRBV4-3, the J call TRBJ1-2; no DNA is available, so the TRBD1 call from TCRdb remains unchecked. The CDR3 totals 16 residues. CDR1 LGHNA and CDR2 YSLEER come from the germline V gene.

CDR3 loop: CASSDGASRNEQYF. The chain has TRBV3-1 and TRBJ2-7; TCRdb's assignment of TRBD1 cannot be checked, as there is no DNA. Germline CDR1 LGHDT, CDR2 YNNKEL (reference sequence). The CDR3 spans 14 residues.

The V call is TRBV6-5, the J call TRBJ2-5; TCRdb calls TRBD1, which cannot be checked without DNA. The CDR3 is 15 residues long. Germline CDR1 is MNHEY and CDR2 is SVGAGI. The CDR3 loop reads CASSWDRGSSETQYF.

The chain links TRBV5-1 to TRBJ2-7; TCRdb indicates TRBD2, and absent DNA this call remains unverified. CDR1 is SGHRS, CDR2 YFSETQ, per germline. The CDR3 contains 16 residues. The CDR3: CASSHSPGTATYEQYF.

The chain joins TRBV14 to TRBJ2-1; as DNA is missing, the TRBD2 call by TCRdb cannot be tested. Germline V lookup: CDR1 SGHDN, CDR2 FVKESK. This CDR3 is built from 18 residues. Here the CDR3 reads CASSQFNSGGESYNEQFF.

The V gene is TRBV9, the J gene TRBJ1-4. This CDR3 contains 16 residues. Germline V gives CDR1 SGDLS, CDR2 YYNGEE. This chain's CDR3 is CASSATPLASGEKLFF. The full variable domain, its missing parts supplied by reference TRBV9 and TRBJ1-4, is DSGVTQTPKHLITATGQRVTLRCSPRSGDLSVYWYQQSLDQGLQFLIQYYNGEERAKGNILERFSAQQFPDLHSELNLSSLELGDSALYFCASSATPLASGEKLFFGSGTQLSVL.

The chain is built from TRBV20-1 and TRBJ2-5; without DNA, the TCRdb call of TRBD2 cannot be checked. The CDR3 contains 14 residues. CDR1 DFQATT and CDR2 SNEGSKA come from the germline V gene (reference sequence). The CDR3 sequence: CSAPLAGIQETQYF.

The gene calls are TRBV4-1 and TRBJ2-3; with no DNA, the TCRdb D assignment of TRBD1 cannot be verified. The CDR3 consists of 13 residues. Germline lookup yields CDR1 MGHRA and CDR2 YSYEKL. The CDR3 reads CASSQDGQGTQYF.

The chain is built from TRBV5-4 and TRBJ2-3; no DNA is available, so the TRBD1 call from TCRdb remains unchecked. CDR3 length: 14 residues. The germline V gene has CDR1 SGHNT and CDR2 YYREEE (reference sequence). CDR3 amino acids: CASSAGTGAHTQYF.

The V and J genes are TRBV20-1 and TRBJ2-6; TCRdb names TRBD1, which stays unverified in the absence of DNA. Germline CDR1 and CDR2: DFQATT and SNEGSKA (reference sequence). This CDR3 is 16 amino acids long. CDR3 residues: CSAQNFRGAGANVLTF.